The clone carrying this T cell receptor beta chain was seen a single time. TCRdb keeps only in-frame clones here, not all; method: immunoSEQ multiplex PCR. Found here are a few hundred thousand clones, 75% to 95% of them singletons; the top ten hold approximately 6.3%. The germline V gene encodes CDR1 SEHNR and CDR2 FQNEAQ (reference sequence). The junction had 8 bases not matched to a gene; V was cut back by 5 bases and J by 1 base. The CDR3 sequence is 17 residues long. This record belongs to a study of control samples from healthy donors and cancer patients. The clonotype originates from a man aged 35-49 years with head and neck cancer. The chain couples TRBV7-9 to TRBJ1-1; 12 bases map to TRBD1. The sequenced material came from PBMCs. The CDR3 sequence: CASSGTGGDPKNTEAFF. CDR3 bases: TGTGCCAGCAGCGGGACAGGGGGCGACCCAAAGAACACTGAAGCTTTCTTT.